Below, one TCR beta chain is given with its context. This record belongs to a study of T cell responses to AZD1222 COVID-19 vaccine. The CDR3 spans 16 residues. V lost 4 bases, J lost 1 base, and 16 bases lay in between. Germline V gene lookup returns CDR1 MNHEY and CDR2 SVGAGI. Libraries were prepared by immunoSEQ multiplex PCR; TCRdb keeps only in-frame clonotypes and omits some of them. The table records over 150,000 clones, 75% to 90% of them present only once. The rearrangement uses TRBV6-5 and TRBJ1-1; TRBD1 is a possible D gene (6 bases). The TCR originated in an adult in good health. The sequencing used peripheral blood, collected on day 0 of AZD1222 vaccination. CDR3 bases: TGTGCCAGCAGTTCCCTATGGACAGAGCAGAACACTGAAGCTTTCTTT. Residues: CASSSLWTEQNTEAFF.